This TCR beta chain was retrieved from a study of T cell changes during pregnancy in multiple sclerosis. The CDR3 is 15 residues long. Trimming removed 0 bases from V and 4 bases from J, with 9 bases in between. CDR1 and CDR2 from the germline V gene are MGHRA and YSYEKL. The repertoire was sequenced with immunoSEQ multiplex PCR; TCRdb's copy has only in-frame clones and lacks some. Here the sample spans about 28,000 clones, approximately 90% being singletons. This receptor was identified in a female donor with multiple sclerosis, enrolled in a pregnancy study. Specimen: CD8+ T cells from peripheral blood mononuclear cells, collected before pregnancy. V usage is TRBV4-1 and J usage is TRBJ2-2, with a possible D match to TRBD2 (6 bases). In DNA, the CDR3 is TGCGCCAGCAGCCAAGAGGACGGGGGCACCGGGGAGCTGTTTTTT. It is translated as CASSQEDGGTGELFF.